The clone carrying this TCR beta chain was recorded at least ten times. This record comes from a study of low-dose radiotherapy and immunotherapy resistance in tumors. In the study overall: Intravenous administration to patients comprised nivolumab at 240 mg every two weeks and ipilimumab at 1 mg/kg every six weeks. The drug cyclophosphamide was given into a vein at 200 mg/m2 every two weeks, one day before radiation and immunotherapy.

First-strand cDNA used TRAV- and TRBV-specific primers, covering alpha and beta chains. TCRs were put through approximately 20 PCR cycles of amplification with Phusion. A constant-region primer and the V-primer adapter served as the primer pair. The authors amplified isolated mRNA by in vitro transcription. One entry per CDR3 protein, called by TCRdb with MiXCR from the reads. Here the sample spans 85,000 to 95,000 distinct CDR3 sequences, roughly a tenth being singletons. Time point denoted: before trial treatment. Each donor was administered nivolumab, ipilimumab, aspirin, low-dose cyclophosphamide and low-dose radiotherapy. CDR1 and CDR2 (germline): SQVTM, ANQGSEA. V lost 6 bases and J 3 bases, leaving 20 bases between the germline ends. This CDR3 spans 16 amino acids.

This clonotype was sampled from a male donor with prostate cancer. The starting material was PBMCs, obtained before treatment. The chain couples TRBV29-1 to TRBJ1-4; D is undetermined. The CDR3 region is CSVPGSVAGANEKLFF. Written as DNA, the CDR3 is TGCAGCGTCCCTGGTAGCGTCGCTGGTGCTAATGAAAAACTGTTTTTT.